The following is a TCR beta chain sequence with its context. The method was immunoSEQ multiplex PCR; TCRdb's version includes in-frame clones alone and lacks a portion of them. The repertoire holds 950,000 to 1,100,000 clones, with around 75% as singletons. Per the germline V gene, CDR1 is ENHRY and CDR2 is SYGVKD. V was pared by 2 bases and J by 3 bases, with 7 bases between. The CDR3 runs 14 residues. The data are from a study of shared clonotypes between healthy human individuals. Adults of Caucasian background living in Nashville, Tennessee made up all donors. This TCR was recovered from a man aged 18 to 35 in good health. The rearrangement links TRBV10-3 to TRBJ1-4; D uncertain. The sample consisted of memory CD4+ T cells sorted from blood. The sample's subset: CD45RA-negative fraction. The CDR3 sequence is CAISEGGSNEKLFF. As DNA, the CDR3 is TGTGCCATCAGTGAGGGAGGTTCTAATGAAAAACTGTTTTTT.